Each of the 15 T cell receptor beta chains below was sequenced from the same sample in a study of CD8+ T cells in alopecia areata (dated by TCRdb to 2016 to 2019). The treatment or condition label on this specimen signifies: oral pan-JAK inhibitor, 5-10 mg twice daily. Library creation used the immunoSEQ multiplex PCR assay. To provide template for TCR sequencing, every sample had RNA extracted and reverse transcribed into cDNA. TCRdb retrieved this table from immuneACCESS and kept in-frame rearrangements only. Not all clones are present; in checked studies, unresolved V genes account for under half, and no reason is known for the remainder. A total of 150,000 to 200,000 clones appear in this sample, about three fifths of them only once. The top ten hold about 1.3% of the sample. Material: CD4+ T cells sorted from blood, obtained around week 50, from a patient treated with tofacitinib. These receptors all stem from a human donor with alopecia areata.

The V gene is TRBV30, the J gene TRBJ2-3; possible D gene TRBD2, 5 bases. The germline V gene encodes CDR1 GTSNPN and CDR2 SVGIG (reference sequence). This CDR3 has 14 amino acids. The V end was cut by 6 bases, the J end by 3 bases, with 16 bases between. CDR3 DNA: TGTGCCTGTGCCGGGCTAGCTATAACAGATACGCAGTATTTT. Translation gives CACAGLAITDTQYF. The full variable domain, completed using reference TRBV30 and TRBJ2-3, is SQTIHQWPATLVQPVGSPLSLECTVEGTSNPNLYWYRQAAGRGLQLLFYSVGIGQISSEVPQNLSASRPQDRQFILSSKKLLLSDSGFYLCACAGLAITDTQYFGPGTRLTVL.

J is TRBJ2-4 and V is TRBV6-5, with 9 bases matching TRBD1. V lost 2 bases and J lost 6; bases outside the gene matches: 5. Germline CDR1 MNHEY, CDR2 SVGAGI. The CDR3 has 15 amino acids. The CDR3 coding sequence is TGTGCCAGCAGTTACGGGACAGGGTCCGCAAACATTCAGTACTTC. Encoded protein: CASSYGTGSANIQYF.

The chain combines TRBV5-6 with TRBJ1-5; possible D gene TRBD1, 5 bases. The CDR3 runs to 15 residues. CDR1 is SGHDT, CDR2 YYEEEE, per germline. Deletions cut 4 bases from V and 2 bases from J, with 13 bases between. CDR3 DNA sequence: TGTGCCAGCAGCCTGCAGGGTTTTGGCAATCAGCCCCAGCATTTT. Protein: CASSLQGFGNQPQHF.

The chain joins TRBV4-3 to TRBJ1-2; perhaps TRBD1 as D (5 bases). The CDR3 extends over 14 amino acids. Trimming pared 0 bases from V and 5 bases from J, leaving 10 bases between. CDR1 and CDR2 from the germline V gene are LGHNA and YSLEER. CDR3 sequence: CASSQDGQGYGYTF. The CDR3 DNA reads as TGCGCCAGCAGCCAAGATGGGCAGGGTTATGGCTACACCTTC.

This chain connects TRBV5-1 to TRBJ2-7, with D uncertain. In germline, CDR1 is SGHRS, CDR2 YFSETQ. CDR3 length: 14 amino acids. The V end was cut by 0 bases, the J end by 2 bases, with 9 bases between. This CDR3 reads CASSLERPAYEQYF. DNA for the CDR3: TGCGCCAGCAGCTTGGAGCGACCGGCCTACGAGCAGTACTTC.

CDR3 in amino acids: CASTQQVPGANVLTF. In DNA form, the CDR3 reads TGTGCCAGCACCCAGCAGGTCCCTGGGGCCAACGTCCTGACTTTC. The V call is TRBV6-5, the J call TRBJ2-6; D ambiguous. V was pared by 7 bases and J by 2 bases, with 12 bases between. Germline V CDR1 and CDR2: MNHEY, SVGAGI. The CDR3 length is 15 residues.

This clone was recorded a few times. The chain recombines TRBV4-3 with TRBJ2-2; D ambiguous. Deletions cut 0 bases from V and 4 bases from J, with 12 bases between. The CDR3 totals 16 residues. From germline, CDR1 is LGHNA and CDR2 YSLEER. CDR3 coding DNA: TGCGCCAGCAGCCAAGATCCGCTTTTAGGCACCGGGGAGCTGTTTTTT. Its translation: CASSQDPLLGTGELFF.

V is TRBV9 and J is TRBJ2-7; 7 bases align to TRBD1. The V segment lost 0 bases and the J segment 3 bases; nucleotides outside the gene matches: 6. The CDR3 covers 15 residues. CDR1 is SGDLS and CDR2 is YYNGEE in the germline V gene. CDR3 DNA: TGTGCCAGCAGCGTAGCGGAGGCAGGGGGCTACGAGCAGTACTTC. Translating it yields CASSVAEAGGYEQYF.

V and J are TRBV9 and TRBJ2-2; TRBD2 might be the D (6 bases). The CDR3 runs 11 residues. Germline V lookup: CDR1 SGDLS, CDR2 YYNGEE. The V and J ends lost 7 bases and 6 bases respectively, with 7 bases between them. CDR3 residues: CASASAGELFF. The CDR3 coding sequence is TGTGCCAGCGCTAGCGCCGGGGAGCTGTTTTTT. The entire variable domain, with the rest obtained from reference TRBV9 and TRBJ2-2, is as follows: DSGVTQTPKHLITATGQRVTLRCSPRSGDLSVYWYQQSLDQGLQFLIQYYNGEERAKGNILERFSAQQFPDLHSELNLSSLELGDSALYFCASASAGELFFGEGSRLTVL.

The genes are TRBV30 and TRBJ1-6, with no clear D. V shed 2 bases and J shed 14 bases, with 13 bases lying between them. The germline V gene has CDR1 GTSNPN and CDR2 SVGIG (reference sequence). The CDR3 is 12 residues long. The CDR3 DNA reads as TGTGCCTGGAGTACGGGGTCCCCTGCCCTCCACTTT. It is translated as CAWSTGSPALHF.

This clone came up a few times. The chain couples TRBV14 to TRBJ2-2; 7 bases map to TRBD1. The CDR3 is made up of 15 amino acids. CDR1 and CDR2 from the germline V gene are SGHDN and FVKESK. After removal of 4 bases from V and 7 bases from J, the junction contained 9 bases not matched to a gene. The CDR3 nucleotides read TGTGCCAGCAGCCCTAGACCACAGGGGTACGGGGAGCTGTTTTTT. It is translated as CASSPRPQGYGELFF.

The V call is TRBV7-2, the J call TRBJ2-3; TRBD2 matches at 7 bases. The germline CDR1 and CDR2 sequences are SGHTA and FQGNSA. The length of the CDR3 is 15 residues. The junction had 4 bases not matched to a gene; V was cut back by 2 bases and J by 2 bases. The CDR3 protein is CASSLRLAATDTQYF. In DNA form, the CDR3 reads TGTGCCAGCAGCTTAAGGCTAGCGGCCACAGATACGCAGTATTTT.

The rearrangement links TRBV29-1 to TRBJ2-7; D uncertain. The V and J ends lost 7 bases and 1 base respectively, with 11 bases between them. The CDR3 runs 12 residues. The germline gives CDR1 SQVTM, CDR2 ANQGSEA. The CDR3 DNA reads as TGCAGCGCCGCGGCAGGATCCTACGAGCAGTACTTC. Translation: CSAAAGSYEQYF.

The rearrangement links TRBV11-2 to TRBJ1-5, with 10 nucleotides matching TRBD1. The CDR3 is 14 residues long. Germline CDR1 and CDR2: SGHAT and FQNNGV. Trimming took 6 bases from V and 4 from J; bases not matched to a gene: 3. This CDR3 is CASSRTGGNQPQHF. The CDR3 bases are TGTGCCAGCAGTCGGACAGGGGGTAATCAGCCCCAGCATTTT.

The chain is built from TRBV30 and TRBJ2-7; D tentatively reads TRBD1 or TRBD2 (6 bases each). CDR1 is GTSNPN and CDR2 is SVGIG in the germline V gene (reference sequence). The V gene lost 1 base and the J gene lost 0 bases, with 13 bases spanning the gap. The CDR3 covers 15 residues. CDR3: CAWSGGAMSSYEQYF. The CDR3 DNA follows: TGTGCCTGGAGTGGGGGGGCGATGAGCTCCTACGAGCAGTACTTC.